The clone carrying this T cell receptor beta chain was found many times. As yet, its antigen is unknown. This sample was included in a study of breast tumors, draining lymph nodes, adjacent tissues. Whole-study results and caveats: Luminal-like breast cancer showed significantly higher tumor–nontumor repertoire similarity than basal-like.

Samples came from axillary lymph nodes draining the breast cancer. TCRdb itself ran the multiplex PCR reads through MiXCR, one entry per CDR3 protein. Of over 70,000 distinct CDR3 sequences listed, over 25% are singletons. The V gene's germline CDR1 is SGHRS and CDR2 YFSETQ. The CDR3 covers 14 residues. V was cut by 0 bases and J by 3 bases, with 10 bases left in between. The V call is TRBV5-1, the J call TRBJ2-7; no firm D call. Sequencing was done on a sample of axillary lymph node tissue. The sequence was obtained from a female donor with breast cancer. Some clones in this sample may be carry-over from other donors' samples. The CDR3 reads CASSLDGSGYEQYF. CDR3 bases: TGCGCCAGCAGCTTGGACGGTTCAGGCTACGAGCAGTACTTC.